The clone carrying this T cell receptor (beta chain) occurred a few times. No antigen is known for it. The data belong to a study of CD8 T cells in ankylosing spondylitis. Study-level results: Several of the motif variants were reported before in synovial fluid and blood from reactive arthritis. The authors reported significant enrichment of disease-linked clones in matched ankylosing spondylitis synovial fluid. Disease-linked clones proved CD8+ and comparatively uncommon in peripheral blood.

TCR beta libraries were made by quantitative 5'-RACE with molecular barcodes. TCRdb used MiXCR to reprocess the 5' RACE reads, holding one entry per CDR3 protein. Altogether 350,000 to 400,000 distinct CDR3 sequences are present, roughly 20% being singletons, with the ten largest covering around 13%. Germline V gives CDR1 SEHNR, CDR2 FQNEAQ (reference sequence). The germline V and J ends were trimmed by 1 base and 8 bases, with 9 bases remaining between them. The CDR3 length is 13 residues. This rearrangement joins TRBV7-9 to TRBJ2-1; the D gene is possibly TRBD2 (5 bases). The source is a male donor with ankylosing spondylitis or in good health (not recorded which). The sequenced sample was blood, either unsorted or a sorted T cell fraction (not recorded which). CDR3: CASSLGGADEQFF. The CDR3 coding sequence is TGTGCCAGCAGCTTAGGGGGAGCAGATGAGCAGTTCTTC.